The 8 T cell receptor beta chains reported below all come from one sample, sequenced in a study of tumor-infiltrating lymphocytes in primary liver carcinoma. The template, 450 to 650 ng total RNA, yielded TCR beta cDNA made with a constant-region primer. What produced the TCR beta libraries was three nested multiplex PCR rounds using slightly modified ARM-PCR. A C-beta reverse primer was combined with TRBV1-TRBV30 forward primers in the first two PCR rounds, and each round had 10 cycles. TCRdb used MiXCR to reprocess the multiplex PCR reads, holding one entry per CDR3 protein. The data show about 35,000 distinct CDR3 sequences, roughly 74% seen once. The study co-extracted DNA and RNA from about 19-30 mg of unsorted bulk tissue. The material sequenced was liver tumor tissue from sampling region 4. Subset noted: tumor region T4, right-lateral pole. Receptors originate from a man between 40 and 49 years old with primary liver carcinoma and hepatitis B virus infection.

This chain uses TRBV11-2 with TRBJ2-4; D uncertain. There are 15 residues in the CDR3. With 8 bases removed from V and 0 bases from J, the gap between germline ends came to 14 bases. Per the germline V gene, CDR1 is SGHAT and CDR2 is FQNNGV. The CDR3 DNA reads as TGTGCCAGCGTCACTTCGGCTGTAGCCAAAAACATTCAGTACTTC. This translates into CASVTSAVAKNIQYF. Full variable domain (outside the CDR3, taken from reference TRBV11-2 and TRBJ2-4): EAGVAQSPRYKIIEKRQSVAFWCNPISGHATLYWYQQILGQGPKLLIQFQNNGVVDDSQLPKDRFSAERLKGVDSTLKIQPAKLEDSAVYLCASVTSAVAKNIQYFGAGTRLSVL.

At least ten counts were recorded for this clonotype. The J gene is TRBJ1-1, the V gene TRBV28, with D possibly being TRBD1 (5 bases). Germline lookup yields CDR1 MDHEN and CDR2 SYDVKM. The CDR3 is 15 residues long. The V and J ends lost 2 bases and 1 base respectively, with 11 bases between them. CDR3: CASSLATTGNTEAFF. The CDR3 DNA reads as TGTGCCAGCAGTTTAGCAACAACAGGGAACACTGAAGCTTTCTTT.

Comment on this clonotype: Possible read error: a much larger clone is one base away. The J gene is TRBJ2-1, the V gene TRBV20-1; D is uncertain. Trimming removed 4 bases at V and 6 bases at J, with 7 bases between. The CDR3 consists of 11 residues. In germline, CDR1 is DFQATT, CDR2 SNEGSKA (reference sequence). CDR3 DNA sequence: TGCAGTGCTAAACTCCTCAATGAGCAGTTCTTC. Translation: CSAKLLNEQFF.

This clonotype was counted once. In DNA form, the CDR3 reads TGTACCTTCAGTGACAGACAGGGGGGAGGTTACACCTTC. The encoded protein is CTFSDRQGGGYTF. The gene calls are TRBV10-3 and TRBJ1-2; TRBD1 aligns across 9 bases. Germline V gene sequence: CDR1 ENHRY, CDR2 SYGVKD. The CDR3 sequence is 13 residues long.

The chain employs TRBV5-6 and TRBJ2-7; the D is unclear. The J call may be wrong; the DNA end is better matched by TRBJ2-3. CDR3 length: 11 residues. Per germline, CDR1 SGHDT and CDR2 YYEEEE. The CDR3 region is CASSRLGTQYF. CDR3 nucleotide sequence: TGTGCCAGCAGCCGATTGGGTACGCAGTATTTT.

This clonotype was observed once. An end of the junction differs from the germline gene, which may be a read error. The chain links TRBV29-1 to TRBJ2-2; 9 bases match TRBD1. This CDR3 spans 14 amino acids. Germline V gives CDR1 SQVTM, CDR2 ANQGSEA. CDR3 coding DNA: TGCAAGGTTGGGACAGGGCCAAACACCGGCGAGCTGTTTTTT. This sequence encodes CKVGTGPNTGELFF.

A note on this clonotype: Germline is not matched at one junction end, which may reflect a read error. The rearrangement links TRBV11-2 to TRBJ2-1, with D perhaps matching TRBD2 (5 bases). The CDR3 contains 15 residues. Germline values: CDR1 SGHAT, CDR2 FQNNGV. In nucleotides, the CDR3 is TGTGTCAGCAGCTCTGGCGGGCCACTCGACAATGAGCAGTTCTTC. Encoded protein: CVSSSGGPLDNEQFF. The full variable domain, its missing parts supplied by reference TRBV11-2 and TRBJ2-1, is EAGVAQSPRYKIIEKRQSVAFWCNPISGHATLYWYQQILGQGPKLLIQFQNNGVVDDSQLPKDRFSAERLKGVDSTLKIQPAKLEDSAVYLCVSSSGGPLDNEQFFGPGTRLTVL.

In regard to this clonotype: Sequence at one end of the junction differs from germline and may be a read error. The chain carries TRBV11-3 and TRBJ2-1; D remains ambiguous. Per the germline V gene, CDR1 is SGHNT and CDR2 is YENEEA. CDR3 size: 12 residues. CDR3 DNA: TGTGCCAGCAACTTAAATGCCAATGGGGAGTTCTTC. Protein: CASNLNANGEFF. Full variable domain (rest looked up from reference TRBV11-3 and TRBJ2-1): EAGVVQSPRYKIIEKKQPVAFWCNPISGHNTLYWYLQNLGQGPELLIRYENEEAVDDSQLPKDRFSAERLKGVDSTLKIQPAELGDSAVYLCASNLNANGEFFGPGTRLTVL.